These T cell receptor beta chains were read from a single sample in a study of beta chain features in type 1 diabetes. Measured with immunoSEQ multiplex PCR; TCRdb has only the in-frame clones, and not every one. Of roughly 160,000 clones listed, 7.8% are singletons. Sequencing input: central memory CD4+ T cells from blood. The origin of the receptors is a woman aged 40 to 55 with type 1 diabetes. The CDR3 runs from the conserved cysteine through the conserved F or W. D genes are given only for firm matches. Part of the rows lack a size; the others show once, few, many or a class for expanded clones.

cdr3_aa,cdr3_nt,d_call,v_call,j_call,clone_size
CASSQQQGYEQYF,TGCGCCAGCAGCCAACAACAGGGATACGAGCAGTACTTC,.,TRBV4-3,TRBJ2-7,few
CATSRSGGLETQYF,TGTGCCACCAGCAGATCAGGGGGTTTAGAGACCCAGTACTTC,TRBD1,TRBV15,TRBJ2-5,.
CASSQEQGRDNQPQHF,TGTGCCAGCAGCCAAGAACAGGGAAGGGACAATCAGCCCCAGCATTTT,.,TRBV4-2,TRBJ1-5,few
CASSPAFWGATGANVLTF,TGTGCCAGCAGCCCAGCTTTTTGGGGCGCAACTGGGGCCAACGTCCTGACTTTC,.,TRBV14,TRBJ2-6,few
CASSSPGNPTDTQYF,TGTGCCAGCAGCTCGCCGGGGAACCCCACAGATACGCAGTATTTT,.,TRBV7-9,TRBJ2-3,few
CASRTRTSGGEQFF,TGTGCCAGCAGGACCCGGACTAGCGGGGGTGAGCAGTTCTTC,TRBD2,TRBV6-6,TRBJ2-1,few
CASSQKREQFF,TGTGCCAGCAGCCAAAAGCGGGAGCAGTTCTTC,.,TRBV14,TRBJ2-1,few
CASKAGSGYTF,TGTGCCAGCAAGGCAGGGTCTGGCTACACCTTC,.,TRBV2,TRBJ1-2,few
CASTLSGGSINEQFF,TGTGCCAGCACCCTATCAGGGGGATCAATTAATGAGCAGTTCTTC,TRBD1,TRBV6-1,TRBJ2-1,.
CASSIGTSGSLRGLNEQFF,TGTGCCAGTAGTATAGGGACTAGCGGGAGTTTAAGGGGGCTAAATGAGCAGTTCTTC,TRBD2,TRBV19,TRBJ2-1,.
CASSLSTALTYEQYF,TGCGCCAGCAGCTTATCGACAGCCCTAACCTACGAGCAGTACTTC,.,TRBV4-1,TRBJ2-7,many
CASSSLWTTFTGELFF,TGTGCCAGCAGCTCACTTTGGACAACGTTCACCGGGGAGCTGTTTTTT,.,TRBV5-6,TRBJ2-2,few
CASSLQGRRDTQYF,TGTGCCAGTAGCTTACAAGGGAGGAGGGATACGCAGTATTTT,.,TRBV19,TRBJ2-3,.
CASSLGQGGSYGYTF,TGTGCCAGCAGCTTAGGACAGGGTGGGAGCTATGGCTACACCTTC,TRBD1,TRBV7-3,TRBJ1-2,few
CASSRYTGNYGYTF,TGTGCCAGCAGCCGCTATACAGGGAACTATGGCTACACCTTC,.,TRBV13,TRBJ1-2,.
CAWATSGSSYEQYF,TGTGCCTGGGCCACTAGCGGGAGCTCCTACGAGCAGTACTTC,TRBD2,TRBV30,TRBJ2-7,few
CASSSINRADTQYF,TGTGCCAGCAGCTCCATTAACAGGGCAGATACGCAGTATTTT,.,TRBV7-8,TRBJ2-3,few
CASSMGGAGTDTQYF,TGTGCCAGTAGTATGGGCGGGGCAGGGACAGATACGCAGTATTTT,.,TRBV19,TRBJ2-3,.
CASSSLRGRWQEAFF,TGTGCCAGCAGTTCCCTCAGGGGGCGCTGGCAGGAAGCTTTCTTT,TRBD1,TRBV6-5,TRBJ1-1,.
CSSGVNTEAFF,TGCAGCTCAGGGGTGAACACTGAAGCTTTCTTT,.,TRBV29-1,TRBJ1-1,few
CASSPRRDEQYF,TGTGCCAGCTCACCACGCAGGGACGAGCAGTACTTC,.,TRBV18,TRBJ2-7,.
CASSLGGSGAQPQHF,TGTGCCAGCAGCTTGGGGGGGTCAGGGGCTCAGCCCCAGCATTTT,.,TRBV5-6,TRBJ1-5,.
CASSSDSQETQYF,TGTGCCAGCAGCAGTGACAGTCAAGAGACCCAGTACTTC,.,TRBV7-2,TRBJ2-5,few
CASGQGLGETQYF,TGTGCCAGCGGACAGGGTTTGGGCGAGACCCAGTACTTC,TRBD1,TRBV6-5,TRBJ2-5,.
CASSLRDRFYEQYF,TGTGCCAGCAGTTTAAGGGACAGGTTTTACGAGCAGTACTTC,TRBD1,TRBV27,TRBJ2-7,.
CASSYGSRVQNSPLHF,TGTGCCAGCAGTTACGGGTCCAGGGTGCAGAATTCACCCCTCCACTTT,.,TRBV6-6,TRBJ1-6,few
CASSAGTLRDRQPQHF,TGTGCCAGCAGTGCTGGCACATTGCGGGATCGGCAGCCCCAGCATTTT,.,TRBV6-1,TRBJ1-5,.
CASSLTSGVNTGELFF,TGTGCCAGCAGTTTAACGAGCGGGGTGAACACCGGGGAGCTGTTTTTT,TRBD2,TRBV27,TRBJ2-2,.
CASSIRRTAPRGNQPQHF,TGTGCCAGTAGTATAAGGCGGACAGCACCTCGGGGCAATCAGCCCCAGCATTTT,.,TRBV19,TRBJ1-5,few
CASSQTGQGAGSPLHF,TGTGCCAGCAGCCAAACCGGACAGGGGGCGGGTTCACCCCTCCACTTT,TRBD1,TRBV4-2,TRBJ1-6,few
CASSFLGLVYETQYF,TGCGCCAGCAGCTTCCTTGGACTAGTTTATGAGACCCAGTACTTC,TRBD2,TRBV5-1,TRBJ2-5,.